This T cell receptor (beta chain) originates from a study of OX40 agonist ivuxolimab in advanced cancers. About the research overall: Ivuxolimab, an agonist antibody against OX40 (CD134), was given to patients.

Some clones are missing from TCRdb's copy, which holds only in-frame ones; the method was immunoSEQ multiplex PCR. The sample includes about 20,000 clones, around nine tenths of them seen just once. This clone was seen just once. Its specificity is unknown. Overall study findings and caveats: Determination of antigen specificity was not performed for the expanded peripheral T cells.

The sequence derives from an adult with an advanced solid tumor such as melanoma, head and neck, liver or kidney cancer. The sample in question was CD4+ or CD8+ T cells sorted from blood, obtained in a trial of the OX40 agonist ivuxolimab.

The DNA for the CDR3 is TGTGCCACCGGCCCGGGACAGGGCCCTTCTTTTGAAAAACTGTTTTTT. Its protein is CATGPGQGPSFEKLFF. The gene calls are TRBV10-3 and TRBJ1-4; 9 bases align to TRBD1. Trimming at V came to 10 bases and at J to 7 bases, leaving 16 bases not matched to a gene. Germline CDR1 reads ENHRY; CDR2 reads SYGVKD. This CDR3 contains 16 residues.